The 12 T cell receptor beta chains listed next were all sequenced from one sample in a study of radiation and T cells in renal cell carcinoma. Time point: blood 4 weeks post-SBRT, at nephrectomy. The treatment is: 15 Gy SBRT to primary tumor, nephrectomy 4 weeks later. Sequencing used immunoSEQ multiplex PCR; TCRdb keeps in-frame clones, though not all of them. Of 150,000 to 200,000 clones in the sample, about 87% were seen once. The source was blood, collected from a patient whose treatment included radiotherapy and nephrectomy. These receptors originate from a woman between 50 and 59 years old with renal cell carcinoma.

This clone showed up just once. The chain is built from TRBV6-6 and TRBJ2-7; TRBD1 is a possible D gene (7 bases). V lost 2 bases to trimming and J lost 4 bases, with 18 bases between them. Germline V CDR1 and CDR2: MNHNY, SVGAGI (reference sequence). The CDR3 length is 16 residues. The CDR3 nucleotides are TGTGCCAGCAGTTACGACCGTGGAGGGGGCGGGTACGAGCAGTACTTC. Translating gives CASSYDRGGGGYEQYF.

This clone has only one observation. This chain connects TRBV6-6 to TRBJ2-2; no firm D call. From germline, CDR1 is MNHNY and CDR2 SVGAGI (reference sequence). This CDR3 is 13 amino acids long. The V gene lost 8 bases and the J gene lost 2 bases, with 9 bases spanning the gap. Here the CDR3 DNA reads TGTGCCAGCCGGCAGGATAACACCGGGGAGCTGTTTTTT. This codes for CASRQDNTGELFF.

This chain joins TRBV7-2 and TRBJ2-7; 9 bases match TRBD1. The V and J ends lost 5 bases and 3 bases, in that order; junction bases with no gene match: 5. The CDR3 consists of 14 residues. Germline-derived CDR1 and CDR2 are SGHTA and FQGNSA. The CDR3 coding sequence is TGTGCCAGCAGCCAGGGACAGGGAGACTACGAGCAGTACTTC. This translates into CASSQGQGDYEQYF.

This chain links TRBV5-6 with TRBJ2-3; a weak D match, TRBD2 (6 bases). V was trimmed by 4 bases and J by 3 bases, leaving 21 bases between them. CDR1 and CDR2 from the germline V gene are SGHDT and YYEEEE. The CDR3 sequence is 17 residues long. The CDR3 sequence is CASSPLRGGGSTDTQYF. The DNA of the CDR3 is TGTGCCAGCAGCCCTCTCCGGGGTGGAGGGTCAACAGATACGCAGTATTTT.

The V gene is TRBV5-1, the J gene TRBJ1-1; D is undetermined. Germline lookup yields CDR1 SGHRS and CDR2 YFSETQ. This CDR3 is 14 amino acids long. The germline V and J ends were trimmed by 7 bases and 2 bases, with 15 bases remaining between them. The CDR3 bases are TGCGCCAGCGTTGGTGGGAGCCTCAACACTGAAGCTTTCTTT. As protein: CASVGGSLNTEAFF.

The chain links TRBV18 to TRBJ1-5; 7 bases line up with TRBD1. The CDR3 covers 17 residues. Germline CDR1 and CDR2: KGHSH and LQKENI. The V gene end was trimmed by 2 bases and the J gene end by 6 bases; junction bases not matched to a gene: 13. CDR3 residues: CASSPTGGGGAGQPQHF. For the CDR3, the DNA is TGTGCCAGCTCACCAACCGGTGGAGGGGGCGCCGGTCAGCCCCAGCATTTT.

A word on this clone: This specimen includes other DNA sequences encoding the same CDR3. The chain combines TRBV7-9 with TRBJ1-5; 9 nucleotides match TRBD1. Trimming removed 4 bases from V and 2 bases from J; junction bases left unmatched: 3. This CDR3 comprises 15 residues. Germline-derived CDR1 and CDR2 are SEHNR and FQNEAQ (reference sequence). The CDR3, as DNA: TGTGCCAGCAGCTCGAACAGGGGGCGCAATCAGCCCCAGCATTTT. As protein: CASSSNRGRNQPQHF.

The chain employs TRBV2 and TRBJ2-3, with D uncertain. The CDR3 loop spans 15 amino acids. Per germline, CDR1 SNHLY and CDR2 FYNNEI. V lost 4 bases to trimming and J lost 0 bases, with 11 bases between them. Here the CDR3 DNA reads TGTGCCAGCAGTGTGGGCTATCGAAGCACAGATACGCAGTATTTT. It specifies CASSVGYRSTDTQYF.

The chain combines TRBV7-9 with TRBJ1-2; 10 bases match TRBD1. Trimming removed 4 bases from V and 3 bases from J; junction bases left unmatched: 8. This CDR3 has 16 residues. Per the germline V gene, CDR1 is SEHNR and CDR2 is FQNEAQ (reference sequence). The CDR3 nucleotides read TGTGCCAGCAGCTATATTGTAGGGACAGGGGACTATGGCTACACCTTC. This encodes CASSYIVGTGDYGYTF.

In this sample, this clone turned up a few times. The rearrangement uses TRBV14 and TRBJ1-1; D possibly corresponds to TRBD1 (6 bases). Trimming pared 3 bases from V and 6 bases from J, leaving 17 bases between. This CDR3 contains 15 residues. Germline CDR1 and CDR2: SGHDN and FVKESK. CDR3 DNA sequence: TGTGCCAGCAGCCACAAACCCGACAGGTTCGCTGAAGCTTTCTTT. It is translated as CASSHKPDRFAEAFF.

V is TRBV6-1 and J is TRBJ2-7, with TRBD1 identical over 9 bases. The CDR3 is 14 residues long. Germline lookup yields CDR1 MNHNS and CDR2 SASEGT. The V segment lost 6 bases and the J segment 3 bases; nucleotides outside the gene matches: 6. The CDR3 DNA reads TGTGCCAGCAGGGAGGACAGGGGCCTCTACGAGCAGTACTTC. Protein product: CASREDRGLYEQYF.

The V and J genes are TRBV5-6 and TRBJ1-1, with D possibly TRBD1 on 6 matching bases. The CDR3 extends over 14 amino acids. Trimming cost V 0 bases and J 3 bases, with 9 bases left between them. Germline V CDR1 and CDR2: SGHDT, YYEEEE. CDR3 amino acids: CASSLGGAYTEAFF. CDR3 sequence (DNA): TGTGCCAGCAGCTTGGGGGGGGCGTACACTGAAGCTTTCTTT.